Listed here are 29 T cell receptor beta chains from one sample, sequenced in a study of identical twins. TCRdb re-called the 5' RACE reads through MiXCR, storing one row per CDR3 protein. This table holds more than 400,000 distinct CDR3 sequences, roughly 15% found once. The data were also submitted as part of a second study, on yellow fever vaccine responses in identical twins.

Sample: CD4+ T cells sorted from blood. The receptor source for this set is a woman aged 18-29 years in good health.

This clonotype was recorded at least ten times. V and J are TRBV12-3 or TRBV12-4 and TRBJ2-3; maybe TRBD1 (6 bases). The length of the CDR3 is 13 residues. Trimming shortened V by 8 bases and J by 1 base, and 10 bases separated the two germline ends. In DNA form, the CDR3 reads TGTGCCAGCGGATCAGGGGGCACAGATACGCAGTATTTT. This gives the protein CASGSGGTDTQYF.

This chain joins TRBV20-1 and TRBJ2-1; TRBD2 might be the D (5 bases). V was shortened by 5 bases and J by 0 bases, with 29 bases between the two germline ends. CDR1 DFQATT and CDR2 SNEGSKA come from the germline V gene (reference sequence). CDR3 length: 20 residues. The CDR3 region has the DNA TGCAGTGCTTCCACCCCACTAGGAGTTGGTTCGGTAAGCTCCTACAATGAGCAGTTCTTC. It translates to CSASTPLGVGSVSSYNEQFF.

This clonotype showed up just a few times. The V gene is TRBV6-1, the J gene TRBJ1-6; 9 positions agree with TRBD1. CDR1 and CDR2 (germline): MNHNS, SASEGT. Trimming cost V 6 bases and J 6 bases; bases outside gene matches: 6. The length of the CDR3 is 15 residues. The chain's CDR3 is CASRLEDRGNSPLHF. In DNA form, the CDR3 reads TGTGCCAGCAGACTGGAGGACAGGGGTAATTCACCCCTCCACTTT.

The chain joins TRBV5-1 to TRBJ2-3; 7 bases map to TRBD1. The CDR3 is 18 amino acids. Germline-derived CDR1 and CDR2 are SGHRS and YFSETQ. J gave up 3 bases and V 0 bases, and 13 bases lay outside the gene matches. CDR3 loop: CASSLGTGGGWGTDTQYF. Written as DNA, the CDR3 is TGCGCCAGCAGCTTGGGGACAGGAGGAGGTTGGGGAACAGATACGCAGTATTTT. The variable domain in full, completed from reference TRBV5-1 and TRBJ2-3, reads KAGVTQTPRYLIKTRGQQVTLSCSPISGHRSVSWYQQTPGQGLQFLFEYFSETQRNKGNFPGRFSGRQFSNSRSEMNVSTLELGDSALYLCASSLGTGGGWGTDTQYFGPGTRLTVL.

The chain links TRBV20-1 to TRBJ2-1; 15 nucleotides align to TRBD2. The V gene end was trimmed by 3 bases and the J gene end by 15 bases; junction bases not matched to a gene: 0. The V gene's germline CDR1 is DFQATT and CDR2 SNEGSKA (reference sequence). The CDR3 sequence is 11 residues long. The CDR3 spells CSARGLAGGFF. The CDR3, as DNA: TGCAGTGCTAGGGGACTAGCGGGGGGGTTCTTC.

In its sample, this clonotype was seen a few times. The V call is TRBV7-9, the J call TRBJ2-7; TRBD2 matches 9 bases. Germline-derived CDR1 and CDR2 are SEHNR and FQNEAQ (reference sequence). The CDR3 spans 15 residues. V shed 4 bases and J 2 bases; nucleotides not matched to a gene: 6. CDR3 loop: CASSYSGSPTYEQYF. In DNA form, the CDR3 reads TGTGCCAGCAGCTATAGCGGGAGTCCCACCTACGAGCAGTACTTC.

This clonotype occurred a few times. The V and J genes are TRBV20-1 and TRBJ1-1; D may be TRBD1 (6 bases). Germline assignment: CDR1 DFQATT and CDR2 SNEGSKA (reference sequence). CDR3 size: 12 residues. V was cut by 6 bases and J by 1 base, with 9 bases left in between. The CDR3 nucleotides are TGCAGTGCCCCGGACAGGAACACTGAAGCTTTCTTT. Its protein product is CSAPDRNTEAFF.

There are a few counts of this clonotype. V is TRBV2 and J is TRBJ2-7; 8 bases fit TRBD1. Per the germline V gene, CDR1 is SNHLY and CDR2 is FYNNEI. V trimming: 5 bases; J trimming: 3 bases; junction bases outside the gene matches: 9. The CDR3 consists of 15 residues. The CDR3 is CASSYNGQGNYEQYV. DNA of the CDR3: TGTGCCAGCAGTTACAACGGACAGGGAAACTACGAGCAGTACGTC.

The rearrangement joins TRBV27 to TRBJ1-2; D call uncertain. Trimming removed 1 base at V and 8 bases at J, with 17 bases between. Germline CDR1 MNHEY, CDR2 SMNVEV (reference sequence). CDR3 length: 15 residues. The CDR3 region is CASSLLRAPGLGYTF. The CDR3, as DNA: TGTGCCAGCAGTTTATTGCGGGCGCCCGGTCTCGGCTACACCTTC.

CDR3 region: CASSYLANNEQFF. The CDR3 coding sequence is TGTGCCAGCAGTTATCTAGCGAACAATGAGCAGTTCTTC. The chain employs TRBV6-2 or TRBV6-3 and TRBJ2-1; weak D call: TRBD2 (6 bases). V shed 3 bases and J shed 5 bases, with 8 bases lying between them. CDR3 size: 13 residues. Germline CDR1 reads MNHEY; CDR2 reads SVGEGT.

The chain couples TRBV29-1 to TRBJ1-1; D is perhaps TRBD1 (5 bases). Germline V CDR1 and CDR2: SQVTM, ANQGSEA. The CDR3 contains 12 residues. The V end lost 8 bases, the J end lost 5 bases, and 15 bases lay between the germline ends. CDR3 sequence reads: CSTRGGGTEAFF. The CDR3 coding sequence is TGCAGCACCCGGGGGGGAGGGACTGAAGCTTTCTTT. Supplemented by reference TRBV29-1 and TRBJ1-1, the full variable domain reads SAVISQKPSRDICQRGTSLTIQCQVDSQVTMMFWYRQQPGQSLTLIATANQGSEATYESGFVIDKFPISRPNLTFSTLTVSNMSPEDSSIYLCSTRGGGTEAFFGQGTRLTVV.

This clonotype came up a few times. The chain links TRBV12-3 or TRBV12-4 to TRBJ2-5; TRBD1 matches 7 bases. Trimming took 5 bases from V and 5 from J; bases not matched to a gene: 11. This CDR3 contains 15 residues. The CDR3 loop is CASSRRASRGETQYF. The CDR3 DNA sequence: TGTGCCAGCAGTCGTCGTGCTAGCAGGGGGGAGACCCAGTACTTC.

The rearrangement joins TRBV4-2 to TRBJ2-5, with D possibly being TRBD1 (6 bases). Germline V gene data show CDR1 as LGHNA and CDR2 as YNFKEQ. The CDR3 is 15 amino acids. Between the trimmed V and J ends, which lost 1 base and 3 bases, there was a span of 12 bases. The CDR3 region is CASSQARGQKETQYF. Here the CDR3 DNA reads TGTGCCAGCAGCCAAGCTAGAGGACAGAAAGAGACCCAGTACTTC.

In this sample, this clonotype turned up a few times. The chain combines TRBV24-1 with TRBJ1-1; D is possibly TRBD1 (6 bases). In germline, CDR1 is KGHDR, CDR2 SFDVKD. This CDR3 region has 13 residues. V dropped 7 bases and J dropped 5 bases, with 13 bases sitting between them. CDR3 coding DNA: TGTGCCACCAGCCAGAGAACAGGGACTGAAGCTTTCTTT. Its protein product is CATSQRTGTEAFF.

This clonotype showed up just a few times. The V call is TRBV12-3 or TRBV12-4, the J call TRBJ2-7; unclear D gene. This CDR3 comprises 13 residues. Trimming left V 2 bases short and J 2 bases short, with 7 bases between. The CDR3, as DNA: TGTGCCAGCAGTTTACAGATAACCTACGAGCAGTACTTC. Its translation: CASSLQITYEQYF.

The table lists this clonotype with a few counts. This chain connects TRBV20-1 to TRBJ2-2; no reliable D call. The V end was cut by 2 bases, the J end by 4 bases, with 5 bases between. The V gene's germline CDR1 is DFQATT and CDR2 SNEGSKA (reference sequence). The CDR3 has 12 residues. The DNA for the CDR3 is TGCAGTGCTAGACCTTCCACCGGGGAGCTGTTTTTT. It specifies CSARPSTGELFF.

V and J are TRBV29-1 and TRBJ2-7, with D possibly being TRBD1 (6 bases). In germline, CDR1 is SQVTM, CDR2 ANQGSEA. The V gene lost 5 bases and the J gene lost 3 bases, with 14 bases spanning the gap. The length of the CDR3 is 13 residues. The CDR3 protein is CSVTLQGNYEQYV. The CDR3 bases are TGCAGCGTTACTCTCCAGGGGAACTACGAGCAGTACGTC.

The CDR3 bases are TGCAGCGCTGCAGGGGGGGGGACCGTCTACGAGCAGTACTTC. Translated, it gives CSAAGGGTVYEQYF. The chain links TRBV29-1 to TRBJ2-7; perhaps D is TRBD1 or TRBD2 (7 bases each). Germline V gives CDR1 SQVTM, CDR2 ANQGSEA. CDR3 length: 14 residues. Trimming pared 7 bases from V and 3 bases from J, leaving 19 bases between.

Ten or more counts support this clonotype. V and J are TRBV12-3 or TRBV12-4 and TRBJ1-5; D remains unclear. Trimming shortened V by 1 base and J by 11 bases, and 15 bases separated the two germline ends. The CDR3 length is 14 residues. The DNA for the CDR3 is TGTGCCAGCAGTTTAGGTGGAGCTCCTTTAGCCCAGCATTTT. It codes for CASSLGGAPLAQHF.

The rearrangement links TRBV6-1 to TRBJ2-2, with D perhaps TRBD1 (6 bases). Trimming pared 6 bases from V and 7 bases from J, leaving 12 bases between. CDR1 and CDR2 (germline): MNHNS, SASEGT. This CDR3 has 13 residues. DNA of the CDR3: TGTGCCAGCAGAGTTAACAGGGACGGGGAGCTGTTTTTT. This sequence encodes CASRVNRDGELFF.

In this sample, this clonotype turned up a few times. The V and J genes are TRBV7-2 and TRBJ2-1; 7 bases match TRBD1. The CDR3 totals 15 residues. Germline V gene lookup returns CDR1 SGHTA and CDR2 FQGNSA. After removal of 3 bases from V and 3 bases from J, the junction contained 5 bases not matched to a gene. In DNA, the CDR3 is TGTGCCAGCAGCTTGGACAGGAACAACTACAATGAGCAGTTCTTC. This translates into CASSLDRNNYNEQFF.

The chain employs TRBV29-1 and TRBJ1-1; no reliable D call. CDR1 is SQVTM, CDR2 ANQGSEA, per germline. V was pared by 2 bases and J by 4 bases, with 8 bases between. The CDR3 runs 12 residues. CDR3 sequence reads: CSVEMGGTEAFF. Written as DNA, the CDR3 is TGCAGCGTTGAAATGGGTGGCACTGAAGCTTTCTTT. Based on the CDR3 plus reference TRBV29-1 and TRBJ1-1, the full variable domain is SAVISQKPSRDICQRGTSLTIQCQVDSQVTMMFWYRQQPGQSLTLIATANQGSEATYESGFVIDKFPISRPNLTFSTLTVSNMSPEDSSIYLCSVEMGGTEAFFGQGTRLTVV.

This clonotype appeared a few times. The chain links TRBV9 to TRBJ2-4, with 7 bases identical to TRBD2. V lost 4 bases to trimming and J lost 5 bases; unmatched junction nucleotides: 6. In germline, CDR1 is SGDLS, CDR2 YYNGEE. The CDR3 covers 14 residues. The CDR3 DNA follows: TGTGCCAGCAGCTTCGGGGGGACTGAAAACATTCAGTACTTC. Amino acids: CASSFGGTENIQYF.

This chain links TRBV5-1 with TRBJ2-3, with 9 bases aligning to TRBD2. CDR1 is SGHRS, CDR2 YFSETQ, per germline. The V segment lost 2 bases and the J segment 3 bases; nucleotides outside the gene matches: 7. CDR3 length equals 16 residues. CDR3 in amino acids: CASSFSGGPSTDTQYF. CDR3 nucleotides: TGCGCCAGCAGCTTCAGCGGGGGGCCGAGTACAGATACGCAGTATTTT.

This clonotype was detected only a few times. This chain links TRBV5-1 with TRBJ2-1; the match to TRBD2 covers 9 bases. The CDR3 covers 16 residues. The germline V gene encodes CDR1 SGHRS and CDR2 YFSETQ. Trimming removed 0 bases from V and 7 bases from J; junction bases left unmatched: 8. CDR3 in amino acids: CASSLGGGAGGNEQFF. The DNA of the CDR3 is TGCGCCAGCAGCTTGGGCGGGGGGGCCGGTGGGAATGAGCAGTTCTTC.

This clonotype has more than one count but fewer than ten. For the CDR3, the DNA is TGCGCCAGCAGGATGGGGGACAGGGTCAATGAGCAGTTCTTC. Amino acid sequence: CASRMGDRVNEQFF. The rearrangement links TRBV5-1 to TRBJ2-1; 9 bases line up with TRBD1. CDR3 size: 14 residues. Germline CDR1 and CDR2: SGHRS and YFSETQ. V lost 5 bases, J lost 6 bases, and 6 bases stayed unmatched.

This clonotype was observed a few times. The CDR3 nucleotides are TGTGCCAGCAGTTACAGACAGGCCGAGCAGTACGTC. Protein: CASSYRQAEQYV. This chain uses TRBV3-1 with TRBJ2-7, with a weak D call TRBD1 (6 bases). V lost 6 bases and J 6 bases, leaving 12 bases between the germline ends. Germline CDR1 and CDR2: LGHDT and YNNKEL (reference sequence). CDR3 length: 12 residues.

The chain combines TRBV20-1 with TRBJ2-3; D not resolved. Trimming stripped 4 bases from V and 4 bases from J, with 15 bases between. CDR3 length equals 14 residues. Germline values: CDR1 DFQATT, CDR2 SNEGSKA (reference sequence). CDR3 sequence: CSATDALRADTQYF. DNA for the CDR3: TGCAGTGCTACGGACGCCCTTCGGGCAGATACGCAGTATTTT.

V gene TRBV10-3 combines with J gene TRBJ1-5; tentative D call: TRBD1 (5 bases). Germline CDR1 ENHRY, CDR2 SYGVKD. Trimming stripped 4 bases from V and 4 bases from J, with 11 bases between. This CDR3 contains 14 residues. The DNA for the CDR3 is TGTGCCATCAGTGCCGACAGCCTGAATCAGCCCCAGCATTTT. This codes for CAISADSLNQPQHF.